This TCR beta chain is drawn from a study of blood T cell repertoires in COVID-19 (dated by TCRdb to 2018 to 2021). As for the study more broadly: Samples from collaborators originated in the United States, Italy and Spain and spanned both the acute and convalescent phases of COVID-19. The prospective study material was composed of cDNA or gDNA derived from T cells, B-cell-depleted T cells, or PBMCs. Deeply sampled blood TCRbeta repertoires from subjects exposed to, actively infected with, or recovered from COVID-19 were included in the dataset. The repertoires were released in a freely available public database meant as a resource for research on the immune response to SARS-CoV-2. The samples were drawn from two sources: the first 160 participants of the ongoing ImmuneRACE study, and 1,200 or so subjects contributed by 6 global collaborators. Sample metadata almost always included a de-identified subject ID, COVID-19 status, age in years and sex. HLA class I and class II types, where available, came from metadata supplied by the sample provider rather than from assay-based typing.

This clone was seen once. What antigen it recognizes has not been identified. No quality values exist for individual bases; no much larger clone is one base distant. TCRbeta CDR3 regions were amplified from genomic DNA using the immunoSEQ Assay, a bias-controlled multiplex PCR. As for the authors' bioinformatics: The number of nucleated cells in each sample was estimated by amplification of reference gene primers within the assay. To quantify the absolute abundance of each unique TCRbeta CDR3 rearrangement, sequence reads were collapsed and filtered. For each sample, productive Simpson clonality was calculated by taking the square root of Simpson's diversity index across productive rearrangements. TCRdb provides this immuneACCESS table in a form limited to in-frame rearrangements. Some clones are lacking; in checked studies, under half of them reflect an unresolved V gene, and why the rest are absent is not known. V and J calls and clone size are given by that table; D and trimming were obtained from the DNA. The sample table contains approximately 140,000 clones; only one count was recorded for about 90% of them. The ten largest clonotypes hold over 3.5% of the sample.

Study-level results and caveats: How much clinical and demographic metadata was included differed by source and by participant, and the metadata was provided uncurated.

Each collaborating institution followed its own protocols to collect whole blood in K2EDTA tubes. For TCRbeta analysis, collaborator samples were shipped as frozen whole blood, as isolated PBMCs, or as DNA extracted from either sample type. Sequences were obtained from peripheral blood. This clonotype originated in an older woman with active or convalescent COVID-19.

Read as DNA, the sequence is TGTGCCAGCTCACCCTCTGGACAAAAGACCCAGTACTTC. Translated, it gives CASSPSGQKTQYF. The rearrangement joined TRBV18 to TRBJ2-5; the D gene is perhaps TRBD1, from 5 matching bases. The CDR3 holds 13 amino acids from the cysteine to the phenylalanine. CDR3 DNA only is kept here, 39 bases in frame from base 1. From the germline V gene, CDR1 is KGHSH and CDR2 is LQKENI. The germline ends are 11 bases apart after V is trimmed by 3 bases and J by 6 bases.